This T cell receptor (beta chain) was observed in a study of T-cell memory formation after mild COVID-19. General study points: Pre-infection memory showed some responding clones, and this suggested that cross-reactive memory joined. Nothing confirmed that second-wave clones peaking on day 37 were specific for SARS-CoV-2.

About this clonotype itself: The antigen is undetermined.

Each CDR3 protein gets one entry after TCRdb re-called the 5' RACE reads with MiXCR. The sample carries approximately 200,000 distinct CDR3 sequences, approximately 16% recorded once. The CDR3 consists of 16 residues. CDR1 and CDR2 (germline): MNHEY, SVGAGI. Deletions cut 6 bases from V and 1 base from J, with 17 bases between. The sequence was collected from an adult woman who had mild COVID-19 (a few samples of this study predate the infection). Cell type and time point are not known. The genes are TRBV6-5 and TRBJ2-3; possible D gene TRBD1, 5 bases. Sequenced: PBMCs or a T cell subset sorted from them (not recorded which). The CDR3 nucleotides read TGTGCCAGCAGCCCCCAAGGGGCCCTAGGCACAGATACGCAGTATTTT. As protein: CASSPQGALGTDTQYF.